One T cell receptor beta chain is described in this entry. Its antigen remains unknown. The source of the sample is a study of beta chain features in type 1 diabetes. Whole-study findings and limits: Type 1 diabetes patients had TCRB CDR3s that were shorter (moderately but significantly so) in all four CD4+ subsets.

Sequenced material consisted of expressed TCRB transcripts (all of the isolated RNA was reverse transcribed). Only in-frame clones appear in the TCRdb table, and some are missing; sequencing was by immunoSEQ multiplex PCR. The data contain about 70,000 clones, approximately 47% of them singletons. The junction had 15 bases not matched to a gene; V was cut back by 4 bases and J by 2 bases. The CDR3 has 17 amino acids. The germline V gene has CDR1 SQVTM and CDR2 ANQGSEA. Sequences were obtained from central memory CD4+ T cells from blood. The TCR originated in a man aged 25-45 years with type 1 diabetes. The chain is built from TRBV29-1 and TRBJ2-5; TRBD2 aligns across 8 bases. As DNA, the CDR3 is TGCAGCGTTGCTTTTCGTGGAGCCGGGGGGGGGCAAGAGACCCAGTACTTC. This encodes CSVAFRGAGGGQETQYF.